The sequence of this TCR beta chain was determined in a study of response to subunit inactivated influenza vaccine. Study results and limitations: The study's authors posited that every seasonal influenza vaccination enlists few new T cells.

Via MiXCR, TCRdb re-called the RT-PCR reads, giving one row per CDR3 protein. Of fewer than 800,000 distinct CDR3 sequences listed, more than 15% are singletons. This clonotype showed up just a few times. Its specificity is unknown. Material: PBMCs from blood, obtained 12 days after vaccination. This receptor was taken from a man aged 50-60 years who received an inactivated influenza vaccine.

CDR3 sequence: CASSNRDYNEQFF. DNA for the CDR3: TGTGCCAGCAGCAACCGGGACTACAATGAGCAGTTCTTC. The V gene is TRBV7-9, the J gene TRBJ2-1; D is possibly TRBD2 (5 bases). The germline CDR1 and CDR2 sequences are SEHNR and FQNEAQ (reference sequence). The CDR3 contains 13 residues. V lost 5 bases, J lost 3 bases, and 8 bases lay in between.